Listed below are T cell receptor beta chains from one sample, sequenced in a study of neurological immune-mediated disorders. TCRdb redid the calling of the 5' RACE reads with MiXCR, one entry per CDR3 protein. Altogether 20,000 to 25,000 distinct CDR3 sequences are present, around 6.2% being singletons, with the ten largest covering roughly 40%. Sequenced sample: CD8+ T cells from blood. The source is a man younger than 30 in good health. Each CDR3 is given with its conserved first and last residue. The order of the fields is D gene, J gene, clone size, V gene, CDR3 DNA, CDR3 protein. The D gene is left open where the match is weak. Some rows mark clone size as missing; the rest say once, few, many or name a class of expanded clone.

NA	TRBJ1-1	many	TRBV9	TGTGCCAGCAGCCTGCAGGCGGGCACTGAAGCTTTCTTT	CASSLQAGTEAFF
NA	TRBJ2-6	many	TRBV6-5	TGTGCCAGCAGTTTCCACGGTTCGGATGTCCTTCGGATAACCAACGTCCTGACTTTC	CASSFHGSDVLRITNVLTF
NA	TRBJ1-1	many	TRBV19	TGTGCCAGTAGTATGGGCAGGAACACTGAAGCTTTCTTT	CASSMGRNTEAFF
NA	TRBJ1-5	many	TRBV21-1	TGTGCCAGCAGCGACGGAAAGGGCCTTGGCAATCAGCCCCAGCATTTT	CASSDGKGLGNQPQHF
TRBD1	TRBJ1-2	many	TRBV6-1	TGTGCCAGCAGTGATGCGGCGGACAGGGCTTCTAACTATGGCTACACCTTC	CASSDAADRASNYGYTF
NA	TRBJ2-1	many	TRBV5-1	TGCGCCAGCAGCCCGTTTTTCAAGGAGGTAATCGCGGATGAGCAGTTCTTC	CASSPFFKEVIADEQFF
NA	TRBJ2-3	medium-sized	TRBV10-1	TGCGCCAGCAGTGAGTTGCGGGGCGCAGATACGCAGTATTTT	CASSELRGADTQYF
NA	TRBJ1-1	many	TRBV30	TGTGCCTGGAGTTCAGGCAGGGCGAATGAAGCTTTCTTT	CAWSSGRANEAFF
NA	TRBJ1-2	many	TRBV3-1	TGTGCCAGCAGCCAAGAGAGACAGCTGAGCGATGGCTACACCTTC	CASSQERQLSDGYTF
TRBD2	TRBJ2-1	many	TRBV4-3	TGCGCCAGCAGCCAAAACCCTAGCGGGGGGGCTGATGAGCAGTTCTTC	CASSQNPSGGADEQFF
TRBD1	TRBJ1-1	many	TRBV13	TGTGCCAGCAGCTGGACAGGGGATGGTGAAGCTTTCTTT	CASSWTGDGEAFF
NA	TRBJ1-1	many	TRBV6-2/TRBV6-3	TGTGCCAGCAGTTACGGCCCGCCGGGGACTGAAGCTTTCTTT	CASSYGPPGTEAFF
NA	TRBJ2-7	many	TRBV4-1	TGCGCCAGCAGCCAAGATAAAAGGGGCTACGAGCAGTACTTC	CASSQDKRGYEQYF
TRBD1	TRBJ1-1	NA	TRBV20-1	TGCAGTGCTGAGGGGGCCAGGAGTGAAGCTTTCTTT	CSAEGARSEAFF
NA	TRBJ1-5	many	TRBV27	TGTGCCAGCAGCCTGGGGGGGCCCAATCAGCCCCAGCATTTT	CASSLGGPNQPQHF
NA	TRBJ1-1	many	TRBV7-9	TGTGCCAGCATCCCCCCCGAAGGGAACACTGAAGCTTTCTTT	CASIPPEGNTEAFF
TRBD1	TRBJ1-2	large	TRBV6-5	TGTGCCAGCAGTCCGATGACCGGGACAGCGTATGGCTACACCTTC	CASSPMTGTAYGYTF
NA	TRBJ2-7	many	TRBV6-2/TRBV6-3	TGTGCCAGCAGCTTCTCCTACGAGCAGTACTTC	CASSFSYEQYF
TRBD1	TRBJ2-7	many	TRBV10-3	TGTGCCATCAGTGATGGGGACAGGGTCCACGAGCAGTACTTC	CAISDGDRVHEQYF
NA	TRBJ2-3	many	TRBV7-3	TGTGCCAGCAGTCCTACTAGTGTGGGGGATACGCAGTATTTT	CASSPTSVGDTQYF
TRBD1	TRBJ2-6	many	TRBV9	TGTGCCAGCAGCGTATCGACAGGGAAACTGTCTGGGGCCAACGTCCTGACTTTC	CASSVSTGKLSGANVLTF
NA	TRBJ1-3	many	TRBV29-1	TGCAGCGTTGAAGATCGGGAGCCTGGAAACACCATATATTTT	CSVEDREPGNTIYF
TRBD2	TRBJ2-1	NA	TRBV6-5	TGTGCCAGCAGTTACTCGATCGCTAGCGGGGGGTTACAATTCTTC	CASSYSIASGGLQFF
TRBD1	TRBJ1-2	many	TRBV7-9	TGTGCCAGCAGCTTAGGGCAGGGGGCTGGAGGCTACACCTTC	CASSLGQGAGGYTF
TRBD1	TRBJ2-1	many	TRBV5-6	TGTGCCAGCAGCGGACCCGGGACAGGGGCCAGAGGAGTAAATGAGCAGTTCTTC	CASSGPGTGARGVNEQFF
TRBD2	TRBJ2-1	many	TRBV20-1	TGCAGTGCTCCTATAGCGGGGGGCTACAATGAGCAGTTCTTC	CSAPIAGGYNEQFF
NA	TRBJ2-1	many	TRBV11-3	TGTGCCAGCAGCTTATTGGGCGGGTCCAGCTCCTACAATGAGCAGTTCTTC	CASSLLGGSSSYNEQFF
NA	TRBJ1-2	many	TRBV6-5	TGTGCCAGCAGGGACAACCCTAACTATGGCTACACCTTC	CASRDNPNYGYTF
TRBD1	TRBJ1-1	many	TRBV5-1	TGCGCCAGCAGCTTGCGGACAGGGGGCACCGGGGACACTGAAGCTTTCTTT	CASSLRTGGTGDTEAFF
TRBD1	TRBJ1-1	many	TRBV20-1	TGCAGTGCTGGGCCTAGGGACAGGGAGATTCACACTGAAGCTTTCTTT	CSAGPRDREIHTEAFF
NA	TRBJ1-1	many	TRBV4-1	TGCGCCAGCAGCCAAGTGGAGGGAAACACTGAAGCTTTCTTT	CASSQVEGNTEAFF
NA	TRBJ1-1	many	TRBV5-1	TGCGCCAGCAGCCCTCCGGGACATAAGAACACTGAAGCTTTCTTT	CASSPPGHKNTEAFF
TRBD1	TRBJ2-7	NA	TRBV7-3	TGTGCCAGTAGCCCGACAGGGGAGGACGAGCAGTACTTC	CASSPTGEDEQYF
NA	TRBJ2-7	many	TRBV29-1	TGCAGCGTCCTCCCCGACGGTAGCTATTACGAGCAGTACTTC	CSVLPDGSYYEQYF
NA	TRBJ2-1	many	TRBV5-5	TGTGCCAGCAGCTTTAATAGGGGGGGTGAGCAGTTCTTC	CASSFNRGGEQFF
TRBD1	TRBJ2-7	many	TRBV13	TGTGCCAGCAGCTACCGGACAGGGCACGACTACGAGCAGTACTTC	CASSYRTGHDYEQYF
NA	TRBJ2-2	many	TRBV5-1	TGCGCCAGCAGGGACATCCTTTCTGACGGGGAGCTGTTTTTT	CASRDILSDGELFF
TRBD2	TRBJ2-7	many	TRBV4-1	TGCGCCAGCAGCCGGGGGACTAGCGGGGGGTCTAGCGAGCAGTACTTC	CASSRGTSGGSSEQYF
NA	TRBJ2-6	many	TRBV6-4	TGTGCCAGCAGTGACTCAGGGAGCTCTGGGGCCAACGTCCTGACTTTC	CASSDSGSSGANVLTF
TRBD2	TRBJ2-7	many	TRBV5-1	TGCGCCAGCAGCTTGGATCCGGGGGGTTACGAGCAGTACTTC	CASSLDPGGYEQYF
NA	TRBJ1-2	many	TRBV5-1	TGCGCCAGCAGCCCAGCCCCGGGGTGGTATGGCTACACCTTC	CASSPAPGWYGYTF
TRBD1	TRBJ1-1	many	TRBV7-3	TGTGCCAGCAGCGAAAGACAGGGGCAGAACACTGAAGCTTTCTTT	CASSERQGQNTEAFF
TRBD2	TRBJ2-5	NA	TRBV10-3	TGTGCCACAGCAGCGGGACTCCCCCAAGAGACCCAGTACTTC	CATAAGLPQETQYF
NA	TRBJ1-4	many	TRBV11-2	TGTGCCAGCAGCTTATTAGGGACCTATGGAGAAAAACTGTTTTTT	CASSLLGTYGEKLFF
NA	TRBJ2-1	many	TRBV20-1	TGCAGTGCCGACTTTTGGGCGGACTACAATGAGCAGTTCTTC	CSADFWADYNEQFF
NA	TRBJ1-2	NA	TRBV27	TGTGCCAGCAGTTTAACTCGATACTATGGCTACACCTTC	CASSLTRYYGYTF
NA	TRBJ2-3	many	TRBV24-1	TGTGCCACCAGTGAATCAGATACGCAGTATTTT	CATSESDTQYF
TRBD2	TRBJ2-3	many	TRBV6-2/TRBV6-3	TGTGCCAGCAGTTACTCGACTAGCGGAATAAGCACAGATACGCAGTATTTT	CASSYSTSGISTDTQYF
TRBD1	TRBJ2-5	many	TRBV6-5	TGTGCCAGCAGAGAAACGGACAGGGGAACGGAGACCCAGTACTTC	CASRETDRGTETQYF
NA	TRBJ2-7	many	TRBV6-5	TGTGCCAGCAGTTACTCTGGAAACTCCTACGAGCAGTACTTC	CASSYSGNSYEQYF
NA	TRBJ1-1	many	TRBV7-9	TGTGCCAGCAGCCTGGGCGGCCTGGAGAACACTGAAGCTTTCTTT	CASSLGGLENTEAFF
NA	TRBJ1-1	many	TRBV12-3/TRBV12-4	TGTGCCAGCAGCCCTTCCTCGGGCACTGAAGCTTTCTTT	CASSPSSGTEAFF
NA	TRBJ2-3	many	TRBV29-1	TGCAGCTATTGGGGGGCAGGGGGCACAGATACGCAGTATTTT	CSYWGAGGTDTQYF